This T cell receptor (beta chain) stems from a study of T cell responses to AZD1222 COVID-19 vaccine. The CDR3 has 15 residues. From germline, CDR1 is SGDLS and CDR2 YYNGEE. V gave up 3 bases and J gave up 4 bases, with 16 bases separating them. The protocol was immunoSEQ multiplex PCR, while the TCRdb copy is restricted to in-frame clones and leaves out a portion. The table lists 75,000 to 95,000 clones, roughly 89% of them singletons. The source material was peripheral blood, sampled 28 days after the second AZD1222 dose. The rearrangement joins TRBV9 to TRBJ2-5; D might be TRBD1 (6 bases). The origin of this receptor is an adult who received the AZD1222 COVID-19 vaccine. CDR3 sequence (DNA): TGTGCCAGCAGCGCCGAGGGGGTGGAAGGAGAGACCCAGTACTTC. Translating gives CASSAEGVEGETQYF.